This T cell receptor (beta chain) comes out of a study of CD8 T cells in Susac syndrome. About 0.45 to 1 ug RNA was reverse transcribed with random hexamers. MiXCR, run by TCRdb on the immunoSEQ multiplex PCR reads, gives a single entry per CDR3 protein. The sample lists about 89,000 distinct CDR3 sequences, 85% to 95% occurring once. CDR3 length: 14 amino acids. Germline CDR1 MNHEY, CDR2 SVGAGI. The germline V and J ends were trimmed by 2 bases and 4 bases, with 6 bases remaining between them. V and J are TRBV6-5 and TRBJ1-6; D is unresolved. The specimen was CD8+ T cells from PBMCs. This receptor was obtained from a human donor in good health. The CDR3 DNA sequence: TGTGCCAGCAGTTACCGGCGGTATAATTCACCCCTCCACTTT. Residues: CASSYRRYNSPLHF.